The present entry profiles one TCR beta chain with its context. The antigen it binds to is not known. It has no much larger one-base neighbor in the sample; base qualities were not kept. CDR1 LGHNA and CDR2 YSLEER are derived from the germline V gene. There are 15 amino acids in the CDR3, from cysteine to phenylalanine inclusive. Just the 45-base CDR3 DNA is kept, in frame starting at base 1. The junction shows trimming of 0 bases on V and 0 bases on J, plus 8 bases between the germline ends. Synthetic TCR analog templates were spiked into each PCR to estimate absolute template abundance from read counts. TCRbeta CDR3 regions were amplified from genomic DNA with bias-controlled V and J gene primers using the immunoSEQ assay. Rearranged TCRbeta segments were sequenced at approximately 20X coverage. The published analysis was carried out like this. Sequencing errors were corrected by clustering and CDR3s were annotated against IMGT to assign V, D and J genes. Downstream analyses used only productive TCRbeta rearrangements, leaving out any out-of-frame or stop-codon sequences. To compute clonality, Shannon entropy was normalized by the log of the number of unique productive sequences and then subtracted from one. Fisher's exact test with Benjamini-Hochberg correction, at a threshold of adjusted p below 0.01, was used to find clones that differed between time points or between blood and tumor. TCRdb took this table from immuneACCESS and kept in-frame rearrangements with V and J called. Such tables lack part of the clones; where checked against another copy, unresolved V genes explain under half of the gap, and the rest is unexplained. V and J calls and clone size come straight from that table; D and trimming were deduced from the DNA. The sample table lists 86,000 or so clones, more than 75% of them with a count of one. The ten largest clones represent under 15% of the sample.

The sample originates from a study of PD-L1 blockade in urothelial cancer (dated by TCRdb to 2017 to 2019). Notes on the research overall: Every patient began therapy in the mid-2010s and was given atezolizumab 1,200 mg intravenously every 3 weeks. Somatic, immune and clinical correlates of response to PD-L1 blockade with atezolizumab in urothelial cancer were the focus of an exploratory multi-omic analysis. Blood samples were analyzed at two time points: 3 weeks after treatment start (second dose) and 6 weeks after treatment start. Durable clinical benefit was achieved by nine patients and was not achieved by 20 patients. Blood samples gave median yields of approximately 130,000 T cells and 65,000 to 85,000 unique TCRs, along with a median clonality of around 0.08. In the same patients, whole exome sequencing and RNA sequencing of pretreatment tumors were performed in addition to TCR sequencing. Durable clinical benefit meant progression-free survival longer than 6 months, and TCR features were also tested against progression-free and overall survival. Patients had an ECOG performance status of 0 or 1 and had received between 0 and 3 prior chemotherapy regimens. Pretreatment blood TCR-seq was available for fewer than 30 patients, at least one posttreatment blood collection was obtained for about 24 patients, and tumor TCR-seq was available for about 24 patients. Pretreatment tumor samples and matched peripheral blood, collected serially before and after atezolizumab treatment, underwent TCR sequencing. About 90% of the roughly 29 patients were identified as males with urothelial cancer of bladder origin, and a prior smoking history was reported by 18 of 29 patients. Study-wide conclusions, independent of this receptor: A pretreatment peripheral blood TCR clonality below the median was linked to improved progression-free and overall survival. Because of the small sample size (n of about 30) and the many exploratory analyses performed, the results are intended to be regarded as hypothesis-generating. Among patients with durable benefit, tumor-associated TCR clones showed greater expansion in peripheral blood 3 weeks after treatment started (n ≈ 21, p = 0.022).

The time point label for this specimen denotes: pretreatment peripheral blood. The cohort included 25 to 35 patients with locally advanced or metastatic urothelial carcinoma who were treated at Memorial Sloan Kettering on a trial protocol. Peripheral blood mononuclear cells were collected from each patient pretreatment and during treatment, giving between 1 and 8 total time points per patient. The Qiagen DNeasy Blood extraction kit was used to purify genomic DNA from total PBMCs and tumor samples. Collected pretreatment and during treatment, PBMCs were isolated and stored as previously described. Rearrangement joined TRBV4-3 to TRBJ1-1; no D segment can be confidently identified. Sequenced material: PBMCs, taken around atezolizumab (anti-PD-L1) treatment. The clonotype was recovered from a man aged 60 to 75 with urothelial cancer. This receptor has the CDR3 CASSQDRVMNTEAFF. The DNA sequence is given as TGCGCCAGCAGCCAAGATCGCGTGATGAACACTGAAGCTTTCTTT.